This T cell receptor (beta chain) was obtained from a study of resident and recirculating memory T cells in vitiligo. Sequenced by immunoSEQ multiplex PCR; TCRdb stores in-frame clones only, minus some. The repertoire has tens of thousands of clones, about 90% of them found once; the top ten carry 5%. The V gene end was trimmed by 3 bases and the J gene end by 5 bases; junction bases not matched to a gene: 8. The V gene's germline CDR1 is SGHNT and CDR2 YYREEE (reference sequence). The CDR3 covers 16 residues. The origin of this receptor is a male donor with vitiligo. Sequencing was performed on blood. The rearrangement joins TRBV5-4 to TRBJ2-3; 11 bases align to TRBD2. In DNA form, the CDR3 reads TGTGCCAGCAGCTACGGGACTAGCGGCCCCGGAGATACGCAGTATTTT. Translated, it gives CASSYGTSGPGDTQYF. Using reference TRBV5-4 and TRBJ2-3 for the parts outside the CDR3, the full variable domain is ETGVTQSPTHLIKTRGQQVTLRCSSQSGHNTVSWYQQALGQGPQFIFQYYREEENGRGNFPPRFSGLQFPNYSSELNVNALELDDSALYLCASSYGTSGPGDTQYFGPGTRLTVL.